This is a list of T cell receptor beta chains from one sample in a study of response to subunit inactivated influenza vaccine. TCRdb independently ran MiXCR on the RT-PCR reads; one entry per CDR3 protein. In the table there are approximately 700,000 distinct CDR3 sequences, approximately 14% of which are singletons. The starting material was PBMCs from blood, obtained 11 to 12 days after vaccination. These receptors were taken from a man between 45 and 60 years old who received an inactivated influenza vaccine. The CDR3 runs from the conserved cysteine through the conserved F or W. D genes are given only for firm matches. A clone size is listed for some rows: how often the clone was seen (once, few, many), or a class if it is expanded.

d_gene: TRBD1
v_gene: TRBV12-3/TRBV12-4
len: 15
abundance: few
j_gene: TRBJ1-1
CDR3aa: CASSLRGGRDTEAFF
CDR3nt: TGTGCCAGCAGTTTGAGAGGGGGCCGGGACACTGAAGCTTTCTTT

d_gene: NA
v_gene: TRBV12-3/TRBV12-4
len: 12
abundance: many
j_gene: TRBJ2-3
CDR3aa: CATTGSTDTQYF
CDR3nt: TGTGCCACCACAGGGAGCACAGATACGCAGTATTTT

d_gene: NA
v_gene: TRBV10-2
len: 15
abundance: few
j_gene: TRBJ2-7
CDR3aa: CASKSDLGISYEQYF
CDR3nt: TGCGCCAGCAAGTCCGATCTGGGAATCTCCTACGAGCAGTACTTC

d_gene: NA
v_gene: TRBV11-2
len: 16
abundance: NA
j_gene: TRBJ2-7
CDR3aa: CASSLDHGGTTYKQYF
CDR3nt: TGTGCCAGCAGCTTAGATCATGGCGGGACAACATACAAGCAGTACTTC

d_gene: NA
v_gene: TRBV7-8
len: 13
abundance: many
j_gene: TRBJ2-5
CDR3aa: CASSYGNQETQYF
CDR3nt: TGTGCCAGCAGCTACGGGAATCAAGAGACCCAGTACTTC

d_gene: NA
v_gene: TRBV28
len: 13
abundance: NA
j_gene: TRBJ1-1
CDR3aa: CASSLNRGLDAFF
CDR3nt: TGTGCCAGCAGTTTAAATCGGGGTTTGGATGCTTTCTTT

d_gene: NA
v_gene: TRBV5-1
len: 13
abundance: few
j_gene: TRBJ2-7
CDR3aa: CASSPDSTYEQYF
CDR3nt: TGCGCCAGCAGCCCGGACAGTACCTACGAGCAGTACTTC

d_gene: NA
v_gene: TRBV7-9
len: 15
abundance: NA
j_gene: TRBJ1-4
CDR3aa: CASSLVIATNEKLFF
CDR3nt: TGTGCCAGCAGCTTAGTCATTGCAACTAATGAAAAACTGTTTTTT

d_gene: TRBD1
v_gene: TRBV11-2
len: 18
abundance: NA
j_gene: TRBJ1-6
CDR3aa: CASSLGRGQGISPSPLHF
CDR3nt: TGTGCCAGCAGCTTAGGAAGGGGACAGGGAATCTCACCTTCACCCCTCCACTTT

d_gene: NA
v_gene: TRBV12-3/TRBV12-4
len: 15
abundance: NA
j_gene: TRBJ2-3
CDR3aa: CASTIQGRGTDTQYF
CDR3nt: TGTGCCAGCACTATACAGGGTCGGGGCACAGATACGCAGTATTTT

d_gene: NA
v_gene: TRBV5-1
len: 14
abundance: NA
j_gene: TRBJ2-5
CDR3aa: CASSLAQGFETQYF
CDR3nt: TGCGCCAGCAGCTTGGCCCAGGGTTTCGAGACCCAGTACTTC

d_gene: TRBD2
v_gene: TRBV29-1
len: 15
abundance: NA
j_gene: TRBJ2-3
CDR3aa: CSVAGGGLSTDTQYF
CDR3nt: TGCAGCGTTGCGGGAGGGGGACTTTCCACAGATACGCAGTATTTT

d_gene: TRBD2
v_gene: TRBV7-2
len: 12
abundance: NA
j_gene: TRBJ2-1
CDR3aa: CASRSREHEQFF
CDR3nt: TGTGCCAGCAGATCGCGGGAGCATGAGCAGTTCTTC

d_gene: NA
v_gene: TRBV3-1
len: 15
abundance: NA
j_gene: TRBJ2-5
CDR3aa: CASSQGWDGEETQYF
CDR3nt: TGTGCCAGCAGCCAAGGCTGGGACGGCGAAGAGACCCAGTACTTC

d_gene: NA
v_gene: TRBV5-1
len: 15
abundance: NA
j_gene: TRBJ1-1
CDR3aa: CASSPLGGFNTEAFF
CDR3nt: TGCGCCAGCAGTCCCCTGGGGGGATTTAACACTGAAGCTTTCTTT

d_gene: TRBD2
v_gene: TRBV11-2
len: 15
abundance: NA
j_gene: TRBJ2-2
CDR3aa: CASSASGPNTGELFF
CDR3nt: TGTGCCAGCAGCGCTAGCGGGCCAAACACCGGGGAGCTGTTTTTT

d_gene: TRBD1
v_gene: TRBV4-2
len: 19
abundance: NA
j_gene: TRBJ2-2
CDR3aa: CASSQTGGVPKRTTGELFF
CDR3nt: TGTGCCAGCAGCCAAACAGGGGGCGTCCCTAAAAGAACCACCGGGGAGCTGTTTTTT

d_gene: NA
v_gene: TRBV29-1
len: 14
abundance: many
j_gene: TRBJ2-1
CDR3aa: CSVEDRDGYNEQFF
CDR3nt: TGCAGCGTTGAAGATAGGGACGGCTACAATGAGCAGTTCTTC

d_gene: NA
v_gene: TRBV19
len: 13
abundance: few
j_gene: TRBJ2-3
CDR3aa: CASSPLRIAAQYF
CDR3nt: TGTGCCAGTAGCCCTTTGAGGATCGCGGCGCAGTATTTT

d_gene: NA
v_gene: TRBV5-5
len: 16
abundance: many
j_gene: TRBJ1-5
CDR3aa: CASSLERNLGNQPQHF
CDR3nt: TGTGCCAGCAGCTTGGAAAGGAATTTGGGCAATCAGCCCCAGCATTTT

d_gene: NA
v_gene: TRBV29-1
len: 13
abundance: NA
j_gene: TRBJ1-1
CDR3aa: CSFRGGLNTEAFF
CDR3nt: TGCAGCTTTCGGGGGGGGTTGAACACTGAAGCTTTCTTT

d_gene: NA
v_gene: TRBV20-1
len: 15
abundance: few
j_gene: TRBJ1-3
CDR3aa: CSARDLRGKGNTIYF
CDR3nt: TGCAGTGCTAGAGATTTAAGAGGGAAGGGAAACACCATATATTTT

d_gene: NA
v_gene: TRBV6-5
len: 16
abundance: NA
j_gene: TRBJ2-1
CDR3aa: CASSYDRFSPYNEQFF
CDR3nt: TGTGCCAGCAGTTACGATCGTTTTAGCCCTTACAATGAGCAGTTCTTC

d_gene: NA
v_gene: TRBV4-1
len: 15
abundance: NA
j_gene: TRBJ2-5
CDR3aa: CASSQSRTNKETQYF
CDR3nt: TGCGCCAGCAGCCAGAGTAGGACTAACAAAGAGACCCAGTACTTC

d_gene: TRBD2
v_gene: TRBV5-1
len: 17
abundance: few
j_gene: TRBJ2-1
CDR3aa: CASSLVLAGGLNDEQFF
CDR3nt: TGCGCCAGCAGCTTGGTACTAGCGGGAGGCCTGAATGATGAGCAGTTCTTC

d_gene: TRBD2
v_gene: TRBV7-2
len: 16
abundance: few
j_gene: TRBJ2-1
CDR3aa: CASGLKIAGGLNEQFF
CDR3nt: TGTGCCAGCGGCCTGAAGATAGCGGGAGGGCTCAATGAGCAGTTCTTC

d_gene: NA
v_gene: TRBV18
len: 14
abundance: NA
j_gene: TRBJ1-1
CDR3aa: CASSLQSQNTEAFF
CDR3nt: TGTGCCAGCTCTTTACAGAGCCAGAACACTGAAGCTTTCTTT

d_gene: TRBD2
v_gene: TRBV6-4
len: 15
abundance: few
j_gene: TRBJ2-1
CDR3aa: CASNQGLAGFNEQFF
CDR3nt: TGTGCCAGCAACCAAGGACTAGCGGGATTCAATGAGCAGTTCTTC

d_gene: TRBD1
v_gene: TRBV20-1
len: 14
abundance: NA
j_gene: TRBJ2-7
CDR3aa: CSALAGTGENEQYF
CDR3nt: TGCAGTGCTCTAGCCGGGACAGGGGAGAACGAGCAGTACTTC

d_gene: TRBD2
v_gene: TRBV6-1
len: 15
abundance: few
j_gene: TRBJ2-3
CDR3aa: CASRTGGFSTDTQYF
CDR3nt: TGTGCCAGCAGAACCGGGGGGTTTAGCACAGATACGCAGTATTTT

d_gene: NA
v_gene: TRBV5-1
len: 15
abundance: NA
j_gene: TRBJ2-3
CDR3aa: CASSFGQGLRDTQYF
CDR3nt: TGCGCCAGCAGCTTCGGGCAGGGGCTCAGAGATACGCAGTATTTT

d_gene: NA
v_gene: TRBV4-3
len: 15
abundance: few
j_gene: TRBJ2-7
CDR3aa: CASSQYRGTVYEQYF
CDR3nt: TGCGCCAGCAGCCAATACCGGGGGACTGTCTACGAGCAGTACTTC

d_gene: NA
v_gene: TRBV29-1
len: 12
abundance: NA
j_gene: TRBJ1-5
CDR3aa: CSVASNNQPQHF
CDR3nt: TGCAGCGTTGCCAGTAACAATCAGCCCCAGCATTTT

d_gene: TRBD1
v_gene: TRBV7-2
len: 15
abundance: many
j_gene: TRBJ2-7
CDR3aa: CASSSNDDRGRAQYF
CDR3nt: TGTGCCAGCAGCTCCAACGACGACAGGGGGCGCGCGCAGTACTTC

d_gene: NA
v_gene: TRBV6-1
len: 15
abundance: NA
j_gene: TRBJ2-3
CDR3aa: CASKEGGANTDTQYF
CDR3nt: TGTGCCAGCAAGGAAGGGGGTGCAAACACAGATACGCAGTATTTT